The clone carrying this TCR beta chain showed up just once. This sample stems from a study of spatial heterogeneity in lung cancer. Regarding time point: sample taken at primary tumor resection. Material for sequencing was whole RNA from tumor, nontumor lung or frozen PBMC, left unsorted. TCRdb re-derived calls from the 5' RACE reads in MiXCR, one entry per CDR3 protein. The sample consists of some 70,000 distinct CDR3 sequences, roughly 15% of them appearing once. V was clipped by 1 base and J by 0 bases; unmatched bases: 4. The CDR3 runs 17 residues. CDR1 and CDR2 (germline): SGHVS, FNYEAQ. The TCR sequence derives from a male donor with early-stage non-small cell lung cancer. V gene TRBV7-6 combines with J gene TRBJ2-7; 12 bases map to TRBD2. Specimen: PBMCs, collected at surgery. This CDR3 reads CASSLGTSGTHSYEQYF. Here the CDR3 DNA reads TGTGCCAGCAGCTTAGGGACTAGCGGGACTCACTCCTACGAGCAGTACTTC.